This section outlines one T cell receptor beta chain sequence together with its context. Its antigen is as yet unknown. TCRdb redid the calling of the reads with MiXCR, one entry per CDR3 protein. Altogether roughly 920,000 distinct CDR3 sequences are present, approximately 31% being singletons, with the ten largest covering roughly an eighth. CDR3 length: 16 residues. The germline gives CDR1 SEHNR, CDR2 FQNEAQ (reference sequence). V was shortened by 5 bases and J by 5 bases, with 16 bases between the two germline ends. These data belong to a study of T cell repertoires in cytomegalovirus infection. Study in general: It was the public TCR beta signatures that indicated both CMV infection and matching HLA type.

Study-level findings and limits: Cumulative frequency of public TCR beta families picked out carriers of CMV plus the relevant HLA. HLA-C-restricted CMV clonotypes gave the most frequent clonotype in two of eight donors.

The sequenced sample was cultured CD8+ T cells from PBMCs, obtained from culture after CMV antigen stimulation. The source of this sequence is a human donor in good health (CMV status not recorded). Some clones in this sample may be carry-over from other donors' samples. J is TRBJ1-6 and V is TRBV7-9; D uncertain. This CDR3 reads CASSPQTRVHNSPLHF. The CDR3 region has the DNA TGTGCCAGCAGCCCACAGACACGGGTGCATAATTCACCCCTCCACTTT.